This record looks at one T cell receptor (beta chain) sequence and its context. The source of the sample is a study of blood T cell repertoires in COVID-19. Overall study: Spain, Italy and the United States supplied samples that represented acute and convalescent COVID-19. In each case, the material was cDNA or gDNA derived from T cells, B-cell-depleted T cells, or PBMCs.

As processed by the authors: Reference gene primer amplification yielded estimated nucleated cell counts. The assay was immunoSEQ multiplex PCR, and TCRdb's table has in-frame clones only and misses some. V and J calls and clone size are given by that table; D and trimming were obtained from the DNA. The sample yields approximately 210,000 clones, roughly nine tenths seen once. The germline V gene encodes CDR1 LGHNA and CDR2 YNFKEQ. V gave up 4 bases and J gave up 7 bases; unmatched junction bases: 11. CDR3 length equals 15 residues. The TCR sequence derives from a man between 65 and 85 years old with acute or convalescent COVID-19. The J gene is TRBJ1-2, the V gene TRBV4-2; 8 nucleotides align to TRBD1. The source material was peripheral blood. The CDR3 is CASSLTDRDEGGYTF. The CDR3 coding sequence is TGTGCCAGCAGCCTTACGGACAGGGACGAGGGTGGCTACACCTTC.